A single sample gave rise to the 18 T cell receptor beta chains below, sequenced in a study of T cell responses to AZD1222 COVID-19 vaccine. Sequencing was performed with immunoSEQ multiplex PCR; in TCRdb, only in-frame clones are kept and a portion is missing. The sample contains 60,000 to 85,000 clones, about three quarters of which appear only once. The material was peripheral blood, obtained 28 days after the second dose of the MenACWY control vaccine. These receptor sequences come from an adult who received the MenACWY meningococcal vaccine as a control.

This sequence joins TRBV2 and TRBJ2-3; D perhaps matches TRBD1 (6 bases). The CDR3 is 14 amino acids. Looked up from germline, CDR1 is SNHLY and CDR2 is FYNNEI. Trimming took off 7 bases at V and 2 bases at J, with 13 bases between the two ends. DNA for the CDR3: TGTGCCAGCACTGGGCAGGGGTACACAGATACGCAGTATTTT. Protein sequence: CASTGQGYTDTQYF.

V gene TRBV20-1 combines with J gene TRBJ1-1; D possibly corresponds to TRBD1 (5 bases). From germline, CDR1 is DFQATT and CDR2 SNEGSKA (reference sequence). The germline V and J ends were trimmed by 3 bases and 3 bases, with 14 bases remaining between them. The CDR3 has 14 amino acids. The CDR3 DNA sequence: TGCAGTGCTAGTGGTCCGGGGACTGACACTGAAGCTTTCTTT. It is translated as CSASGPGTDTEAFF.

CDR3 nucleotide sequence: TGTGCCAGCAGGACCGGGACAGTGAACACTGAAGCTTTCTTT. Protein sequence: CASRTGTVNTEAFF. The chain links TRBV6-5 to TRBJ1-1; 7 bases align to TRBD1. The CDR3 is made up of 14 amino acids. Germline V CDR1 and CDR2: MNHEY, SVGAGI. V was clipped by 6 bases and J by 0 bases; unmatched bases: 4.

This clone was seen a single time. The V gene is TRBV3-1 (or the pseudogene TRBV3-2), the J gene TRBJ2-7; TRBD1 matches 8 bases. V lost 4 bases to trimming and J lost 6 bases; unmatched junction nucleotides: 2. Germline V gives CDR1 LGHDT, CDR2 YNNKEL (reference sequence). The CDR3 runs to 12 residues. The DNA for the CDR3 is TGTGCCAGCAGCCGAACAGGGGGCGAGCAGTACTTC. It yields the protein CASSRTGGEQYF.

The chain has TRBV6-5 and TRBJ2-7, with 7 bases lining up with TRBD1. This CDR3 comprises 14 residues. Germline CDR1 is MNHEY and CDR2 is SVGAGI. V lost 6 bases and J lost 0; bases outside the gene matches: 5. CDR3 in DNA: TGTGCCAGCAGCAAGGGACAGAACTCCTACGAGCAGTACTTC. This gives the protein CASSKGQNSYEQYF.

This clone turned up a few times. V and J are TRBV7-2 and TRBJ2-2, with 7 bases fitting TRBD2. Germline CDR1 reads SGHTA; CDR2 reads FQGNSA. V trimming: 5 bases; J trimming: 1 base; junction bases outside the gene matches: 7. The CDR3 is made up of 16 amino acids. The CDR3 here is CASSVSGGMNTGELFF. The DNA for the CDR3 is TGTGCCAGCAGCGTCTCCGGGGGGATGAACACCGGGGAGCTGTTTTTT.

The rearrangement links TRBV3-1 (or the pseudogene TRBV3-2) to TRBJ2-7; perhaps TRBD2 as D (5 bases). This CDR3 comprises 14 residues. CDR1 and CDR2 (germline): LGHDT, YNNKEL (reference sequence). V shed 4 bases and J shed 4 bases, with 14 bases lying between them. CDR3 nucleotides: TGTGCCAGCAGCCGGAACCCCGGGGAATACGAGCAGTACTTC. Translated: CASSRNPGEYEQYF.

The J gene is TRBJ2-7, the V gene TRBV5-1; 7 bases match TRBD2. This CDR3 is built from 14 residues. Germline-derived CDR1 and CDR2 are SGHRS and YFSETQ. Germline trimming cut 4 bases from V and 2 bases from J; bases unmatched to any gene: 6. The CDR3 region has the DNA TGCGCCAGCAGCCGTTCGGGAGGACCCTACGAGCAGTACTTC. Residues: CASSRSGGPYEQYF.

This clone appeared a single time. The V gene is TRBV19, the J gene TRBJ1-5; D is unresolved. In germline, CDR1 is LNHDA, CDR2 SQIVND (reference sequence). V lost 3 bases and J 7 bases, leaving 13 bases between the germline ends. This CDR3 region has 14 residues. Here the CDR3 DNA reads TGTGCCAGTAGTATGGTAGAAGGGATCCAGCCCCAGCATTTT. This encodes CASSMVEGIQPQHF.

This clone came up a few times. The chain links TRBV28 to TRBJ1-2, with no clear D. CDR3 length equals 15 residues. Trimming stripped 6 bases from V and 4 bases from J, with 18 bases between. In germline, CDR1 is MDHEN, CDR2 SYDVKM. CDR3 sequence: CASRAQGPGGYGYTF. Here the CDR3 DNA reads TGTGCCAGCAGGGCTCAAGGGCCGGGTGGCTATGGCTACACCTTC.

This chain connects TRBV5-1 to TRBJ1-1; weak D call: TRBD1 (5 bases). Germline-derived CDR1 and CDR2 are SGHRS and YFSETQ. The V and J ends lost 1 base and 0 bases respectively, with 16 bases between them. CDR3 length: 17 amino acids. CDR3 sequence reads: CASSLLPGGGMNTEAFF. The CDR3 nucleotides are TGCGCCAGCAGCTTGCTTCCGGGCGGGGGTATGAACACTGAAGCTTTCTTT.

The rearrangement uses TRBV7-3 and TRBJ2-1, with 10 bases that match TRBD2. The CDR3 length is 18 residues. Germline trimming cut 5 bases from V and 9 bases from J; bases unmatched to any gene: 19. Germline V gene data show CDR1 as SGHTA and CDR2 as FQGTGA. The CDR3 here is CASSAQGSGSGRGGEQFF. DNA for the CDR3: TGTGCCAGCAGCGCTCAGGGTAGCGGGAGCGGGAGGGGGGGTGAGCAGTTCTTC.

The rearrangement joins TRBV16 to TRBJ1-5; no clear D gene. The CDR3 length is 16 residues. Germline CDR1 KGHSY, CDR2 FQNENV. The V end was cut by 2 bases, the J end by 4 bases, with 15 bases between. The CDR3 spells CASSQSPGIENQPQHF. CDR3 nucleotides: TGTGCCAGCAGCCAAAGTCCGGGAATTGAAAATCAGCCCCAGCATTTT. The variable domain in full, with the rest retrieved from reference TRBV16 and TRBJ1-5, is GEEVAQTPKHLVRGEGQKAKLYCAPIKGHSYVFWYQQVLKNEFKFLISFQNENVFDETGMPKERFSAKCLPNSPCSLEIQATKLEDSAVYFCASSQSPGIENQPQHFGDGTRLSIL.

V gene TRBV15 combines with J gene TRBJ1-3; possible D gene TRBD1, 5 bases. CDR1 is LNHNV, CDR2 YYDKDF, per germline (reference sequence). The CDR3 is 15 amino acids. Deletions cut 0 bases from V and 4 bases from J, with 10 bases between. Here the CDR3 DNA reads TGTGCCACCAGCAGAGATAGGGGTTCAGGAAACACCATATATTTT. Its translation is CATSRDRGSGNTIYF.

The gene calls are TRBV30 and TRBJ2-4; D is unclear. The V gene's germline CDR1 is GTSNPN and CDR2 SVGIG (reference sequence). Deletions cut 2 bases from V and 7 bases from J, with 9 bases between. The CDR3 is made up of 12 amino acids. CDR3 sequence (DNA): TGTGCCTGGAGTAATGCGGACAACATTCAGTACTTC. This codes for CAWSNADNIQYF.

The V and J genes are TRBV5-1 and TRBJ2-1; TRBD2 matches 13 bases. V gave up 5 bases and J gave up 7 bases; unmatched junction bases: 18. Germline CDR1 SGHRS, CDR2 YFSETQ. The CDR3 has 19 amino acids. The CDR3 nucleotides read TGCGCCAGCAGGAAGGAGGGACTAGCGGGATTATCCGGGATGAATGAGCAGTTCTTC. It encodes CASRKEGLAGLSGMNEQFF.

Here the CDR3 reads CATSSPPGQESNEQFF. CDR3 coding DNA: TGTGCCACCAGCTCTCCACCGGGACAGGAATCCAATGAGCAGTTCTTC. The V and J genes are TRBV24-1 and TRBJ2-1, with 8 bases aligning to TRBD1. The CDR3 totals 16 residues. Germline CDR1 and CDR2: KGHDR and SFDVKD. J gave up 6 bases and V 7 bases, and 13 bases lay outside the gene matches.

The chain carries TRBV24-1 and TRBJ1-5; D is perhaps TRBD1 (6 bases). This CDR3 comprises 14 residues. V gave up 5 bases and J gave up 4 bases, with 11 bases separating them. Germline lookup yields CDR1 KGHDR and CDR2 SFDVKD. In DNA, the CDR3 is TGTGCCACCAGTGGACGGACAGATAATCAGCCCCAGCATTTT. Its translation: CATSGRTDNQPQHF.